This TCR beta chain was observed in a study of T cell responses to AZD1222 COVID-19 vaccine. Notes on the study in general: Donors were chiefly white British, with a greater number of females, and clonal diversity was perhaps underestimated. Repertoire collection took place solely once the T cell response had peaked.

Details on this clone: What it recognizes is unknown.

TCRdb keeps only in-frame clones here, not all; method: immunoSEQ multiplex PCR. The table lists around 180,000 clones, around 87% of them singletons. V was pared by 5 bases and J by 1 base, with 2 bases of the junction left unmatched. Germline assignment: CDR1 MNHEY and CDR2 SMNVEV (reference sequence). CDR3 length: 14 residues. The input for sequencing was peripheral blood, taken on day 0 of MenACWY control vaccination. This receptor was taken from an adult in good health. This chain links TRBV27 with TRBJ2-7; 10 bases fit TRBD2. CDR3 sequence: CASSLLAGSYEQYF. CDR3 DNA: TGTGCCAGCAGTCTACTAGCGGGGTCCTACGAGCAGTACTTC.